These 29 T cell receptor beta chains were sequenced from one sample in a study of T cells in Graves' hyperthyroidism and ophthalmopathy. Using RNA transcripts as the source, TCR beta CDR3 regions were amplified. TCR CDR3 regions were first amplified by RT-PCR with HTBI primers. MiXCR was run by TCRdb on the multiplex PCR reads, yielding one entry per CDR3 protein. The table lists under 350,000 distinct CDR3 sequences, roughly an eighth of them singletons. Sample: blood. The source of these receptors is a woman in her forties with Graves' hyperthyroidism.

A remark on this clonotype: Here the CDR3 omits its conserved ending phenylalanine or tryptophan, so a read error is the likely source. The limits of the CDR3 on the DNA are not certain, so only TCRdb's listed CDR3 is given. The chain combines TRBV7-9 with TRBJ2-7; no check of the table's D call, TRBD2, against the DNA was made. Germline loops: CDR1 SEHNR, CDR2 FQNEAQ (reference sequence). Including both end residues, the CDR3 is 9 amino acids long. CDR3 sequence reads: CASSLAFAG.

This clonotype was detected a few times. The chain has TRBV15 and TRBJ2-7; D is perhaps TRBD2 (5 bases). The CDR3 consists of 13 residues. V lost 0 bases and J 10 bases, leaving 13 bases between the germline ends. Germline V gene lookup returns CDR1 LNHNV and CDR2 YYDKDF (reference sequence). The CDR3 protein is CATSRDLAGLQYF. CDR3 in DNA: TGTGCCACCAGCAGAGATTTGGCGGGCCTACAGTACTTC.

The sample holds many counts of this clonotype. The CDR3 coding sequence is TGTGCCAGCAGTTTGAGAGAGGGAGGTTCACCCCTCCACTTT. Residues: CASSLREGGSPLHF. The chain combines TRBV27 with TRBJ1-6; D unclear. Per germline, CDR1 MNHEY and CDR2 SMNVEV (reference sequence). The CDR3 spans 14 residues. Trimming pared 3 bases from V and 9 bases from J, leaving 12 bases between.

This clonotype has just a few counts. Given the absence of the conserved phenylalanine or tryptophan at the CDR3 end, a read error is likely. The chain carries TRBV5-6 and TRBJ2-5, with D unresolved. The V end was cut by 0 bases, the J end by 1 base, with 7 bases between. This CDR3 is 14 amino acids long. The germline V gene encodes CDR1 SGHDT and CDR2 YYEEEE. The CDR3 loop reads CASSLVTVQETQYL. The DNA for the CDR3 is TGTGCCAGCAGCTTGGTAACAGTCCAAGAGACCCAGTACCTC.

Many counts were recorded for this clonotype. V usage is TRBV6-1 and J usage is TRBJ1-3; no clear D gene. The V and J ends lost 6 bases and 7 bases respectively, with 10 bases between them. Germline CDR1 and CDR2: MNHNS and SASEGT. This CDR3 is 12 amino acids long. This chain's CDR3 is CASSSHRNTIYF. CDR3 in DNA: TGTGCCAGCAGCTCGCACCGCAACACCATATATTTT.

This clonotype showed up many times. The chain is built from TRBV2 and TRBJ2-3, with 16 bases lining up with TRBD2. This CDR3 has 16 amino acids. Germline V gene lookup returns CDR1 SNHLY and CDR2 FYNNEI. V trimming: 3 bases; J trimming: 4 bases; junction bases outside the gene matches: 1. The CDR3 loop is CASSEGLAGGSDTQYF. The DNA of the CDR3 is TGTGCCAGCAGTGAGGGACTAGCGGGAGGGTCAGATACGCAGTATTTT.

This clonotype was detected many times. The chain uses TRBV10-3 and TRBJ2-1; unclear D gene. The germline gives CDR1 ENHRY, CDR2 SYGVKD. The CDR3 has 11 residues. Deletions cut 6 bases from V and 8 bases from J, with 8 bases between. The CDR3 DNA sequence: TGTGCCATCAGGGACGAAGATGAGCAGTTCTTC. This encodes CAIRDEDEQFF.

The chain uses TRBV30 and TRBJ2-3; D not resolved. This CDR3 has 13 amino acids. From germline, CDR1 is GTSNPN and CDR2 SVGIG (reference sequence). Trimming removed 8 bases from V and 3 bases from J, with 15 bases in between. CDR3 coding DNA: TGTGCCAGCAGCCAATCGAGGACAGATACGCAGTATTTT. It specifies CASSQSRTDTQYF.

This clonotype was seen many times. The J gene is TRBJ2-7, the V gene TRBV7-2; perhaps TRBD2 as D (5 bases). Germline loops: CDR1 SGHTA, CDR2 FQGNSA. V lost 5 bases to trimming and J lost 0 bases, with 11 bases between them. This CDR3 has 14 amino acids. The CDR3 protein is CASSRGRGSYEQYF. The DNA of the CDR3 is TGTGCCAGCAGCCGTGGACGGGGCTCCTACGAGCAGTACTTC.

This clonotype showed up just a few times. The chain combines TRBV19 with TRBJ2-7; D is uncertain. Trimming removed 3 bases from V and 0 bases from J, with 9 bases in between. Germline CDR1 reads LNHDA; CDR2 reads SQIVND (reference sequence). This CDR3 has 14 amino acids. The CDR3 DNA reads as TGTGCCAGTAGTATTGTGGGGTCCTCCTACGAGCAGTACTTC. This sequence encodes CASSIVGSSYEQYF.

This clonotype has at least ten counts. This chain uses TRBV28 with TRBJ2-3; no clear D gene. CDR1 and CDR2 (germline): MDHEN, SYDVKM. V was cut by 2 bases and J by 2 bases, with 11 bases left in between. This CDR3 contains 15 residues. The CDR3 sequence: CASSLGSHLTDTQYF. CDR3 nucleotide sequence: TGTGCCAGCAGTTTAGGGTCCCACCTCACAGATACGCAGTATTTT.

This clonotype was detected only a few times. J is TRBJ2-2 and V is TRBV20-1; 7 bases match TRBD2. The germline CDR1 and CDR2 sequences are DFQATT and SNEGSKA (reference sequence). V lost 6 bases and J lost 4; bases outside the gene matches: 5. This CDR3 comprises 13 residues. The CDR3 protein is CSAIAGLTGELFF. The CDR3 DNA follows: TGCAGTGCAATAGCGGGCCTCACCGGGGAGCTGTTTTTT.

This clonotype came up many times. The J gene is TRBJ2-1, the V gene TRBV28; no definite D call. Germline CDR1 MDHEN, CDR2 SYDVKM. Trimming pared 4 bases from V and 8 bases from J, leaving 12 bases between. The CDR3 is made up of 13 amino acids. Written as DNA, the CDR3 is TGTGCCAGCAGTTCCCGACCCCGCTATGAGCAGTTCTTC. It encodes CASSSRPRYEQFF.

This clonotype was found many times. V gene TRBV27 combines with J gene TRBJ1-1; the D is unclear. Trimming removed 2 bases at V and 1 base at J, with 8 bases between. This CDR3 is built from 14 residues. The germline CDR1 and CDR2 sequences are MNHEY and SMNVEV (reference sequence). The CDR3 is CASSLRQKNTEAFF. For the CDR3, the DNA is TGTGCCAGCAGTTTAAGGCAAAAGAACACTGAAGCTTTCTTT.

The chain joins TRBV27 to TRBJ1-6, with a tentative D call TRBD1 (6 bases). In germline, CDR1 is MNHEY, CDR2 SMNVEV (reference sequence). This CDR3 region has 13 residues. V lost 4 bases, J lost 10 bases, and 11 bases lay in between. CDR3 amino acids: CASSYRDRSPLHF. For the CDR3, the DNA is TGTGCCAGCAGTTACAGGGACCGCTCACCCCTCCACTTT.

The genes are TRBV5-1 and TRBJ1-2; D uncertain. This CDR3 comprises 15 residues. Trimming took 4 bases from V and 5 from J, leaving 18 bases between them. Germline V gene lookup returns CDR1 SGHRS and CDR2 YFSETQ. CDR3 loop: CASSPTVRKTYGYTF. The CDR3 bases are TGCGCCAGCAGCCCGACTGTACGGAAAACTTATGGCTACACCTTC. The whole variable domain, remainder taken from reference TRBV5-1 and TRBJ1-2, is KAGVTQTPRYLIKTRGQQVTLSCSPISGHRSVSWYQQTPGQGLQFLFEYFSETQRNKGNFPGRFSGRQFSNSRSEMNVSTLELGDSALYLCASSPTVRKTYGYTFGSGTRLTVV.

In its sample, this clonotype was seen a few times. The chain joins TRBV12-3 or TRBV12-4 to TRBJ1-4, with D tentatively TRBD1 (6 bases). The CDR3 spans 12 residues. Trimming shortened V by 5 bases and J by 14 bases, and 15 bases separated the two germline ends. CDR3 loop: CASSPAGVPLFF. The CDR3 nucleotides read TGTGCCAGCAGTCCCGCAGGGGTCCCCCTGTTTTTT.

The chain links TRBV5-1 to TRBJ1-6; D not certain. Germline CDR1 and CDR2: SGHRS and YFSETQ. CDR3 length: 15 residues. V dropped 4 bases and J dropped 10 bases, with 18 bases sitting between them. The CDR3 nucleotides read TGCGCCAGCAGCGTCGACATCCGAAGCGGGTCACCCCTCCACTTT. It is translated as CASSVDIRSGSPLHF.

CDR3 amino acids: CATSDSRVSNTGELFF. The CDR3 DNA follows: TGTGCCACCAGTGATTCCAGGGTTTCGAACACCGGGGAGCTGTTTTTT. V usage is TRBV24-1 and J usage is TRBJ2-2, with D possibly matching TRBD1 (5 bases). CDR1 is KGHDR, CDR2 SFDVKD, per germline. The CDR3 spans 16 residues. The V gene lost 2 bases and the J gene lost 0 bases, with 9 bases spanning the gap.

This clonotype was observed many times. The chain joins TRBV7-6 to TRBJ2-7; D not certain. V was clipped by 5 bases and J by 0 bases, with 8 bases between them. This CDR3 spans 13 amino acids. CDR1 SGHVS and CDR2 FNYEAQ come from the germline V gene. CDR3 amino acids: CASSPEYSYEQYF. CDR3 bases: TGTGCCAGCAGCCCGGAATACTCCTACGAGCAGTACTTC.

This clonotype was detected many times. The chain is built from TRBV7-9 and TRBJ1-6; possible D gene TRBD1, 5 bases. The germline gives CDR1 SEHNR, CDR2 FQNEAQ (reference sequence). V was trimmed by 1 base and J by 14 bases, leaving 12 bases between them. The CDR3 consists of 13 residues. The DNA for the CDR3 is TGTGCCAGCAGCTTAGAGGCAGCGGGGGCCCTCCACTTT. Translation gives CASSLEAAGALHF.

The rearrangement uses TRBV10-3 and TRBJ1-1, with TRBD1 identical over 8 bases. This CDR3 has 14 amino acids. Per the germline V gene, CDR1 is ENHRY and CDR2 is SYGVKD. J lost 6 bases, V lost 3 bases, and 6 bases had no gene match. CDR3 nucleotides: TGTGCCATCAGTGACCCGGACAGGGAGGCTGAAGCTTTCTTT. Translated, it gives CAISDPDREAEAFF.

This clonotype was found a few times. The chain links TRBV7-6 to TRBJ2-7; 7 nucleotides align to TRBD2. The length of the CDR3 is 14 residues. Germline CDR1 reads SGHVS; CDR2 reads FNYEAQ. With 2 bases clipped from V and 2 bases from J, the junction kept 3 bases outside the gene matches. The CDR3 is CASSLLAETYEQYF. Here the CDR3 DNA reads TGTGCCAGCAGCTTACTAGCGGAGACCTACGAGCAGTACTTC.

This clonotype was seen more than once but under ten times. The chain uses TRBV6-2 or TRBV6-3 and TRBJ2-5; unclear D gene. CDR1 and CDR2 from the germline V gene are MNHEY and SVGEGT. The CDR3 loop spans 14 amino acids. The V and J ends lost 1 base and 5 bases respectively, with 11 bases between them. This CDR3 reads CASSYLDSRETQYF. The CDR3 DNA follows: TGTGCCAGCAGTTACTTAGACTCAAGGGAGACCCAGTACTTC.

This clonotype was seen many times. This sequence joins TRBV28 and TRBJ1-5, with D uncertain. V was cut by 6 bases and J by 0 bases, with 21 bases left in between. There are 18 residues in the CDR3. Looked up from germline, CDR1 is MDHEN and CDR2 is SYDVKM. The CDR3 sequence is CASSLLPGLTYSNQPQHF. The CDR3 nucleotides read TGTGCCAGCAGCCTGCTACCGGGGTTGACCTATAGCAATCAGCCCCAGCATTTT.

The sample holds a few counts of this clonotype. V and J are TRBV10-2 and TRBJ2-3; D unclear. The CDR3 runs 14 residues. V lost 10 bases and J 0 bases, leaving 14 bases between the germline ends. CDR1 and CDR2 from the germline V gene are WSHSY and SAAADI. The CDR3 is CATKDPASTDTQYF. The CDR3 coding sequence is TGCGCCACCAAGGACCCCGCTAGCACAGATACGCAGTATTTT.

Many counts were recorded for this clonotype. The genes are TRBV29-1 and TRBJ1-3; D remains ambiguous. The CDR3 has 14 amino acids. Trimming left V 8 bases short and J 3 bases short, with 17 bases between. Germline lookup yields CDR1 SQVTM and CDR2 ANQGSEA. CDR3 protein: CSIRDPTYGNTIYF. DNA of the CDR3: TGCAGCATACGAGATCCGACCTATGGAAACACCATATATTTT.

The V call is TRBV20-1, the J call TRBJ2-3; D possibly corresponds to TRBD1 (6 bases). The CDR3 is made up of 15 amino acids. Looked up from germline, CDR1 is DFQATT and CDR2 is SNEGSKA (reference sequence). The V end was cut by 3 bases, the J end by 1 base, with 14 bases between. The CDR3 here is CSASPSTGRTDTQYF. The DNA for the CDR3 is TGCAGTGCTAGCCCTTCGACAGGCCGCACAGATACGCAGTATTTT.

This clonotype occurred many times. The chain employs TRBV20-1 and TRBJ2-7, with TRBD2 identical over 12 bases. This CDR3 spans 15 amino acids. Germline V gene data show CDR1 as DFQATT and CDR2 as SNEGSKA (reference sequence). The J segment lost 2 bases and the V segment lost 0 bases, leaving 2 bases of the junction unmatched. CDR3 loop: CSARDGLAGTYEQYF. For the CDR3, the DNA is TGCAGTGCTAGAGATGGACTAGCGGGGACCTACGAGCAGTACTTC.